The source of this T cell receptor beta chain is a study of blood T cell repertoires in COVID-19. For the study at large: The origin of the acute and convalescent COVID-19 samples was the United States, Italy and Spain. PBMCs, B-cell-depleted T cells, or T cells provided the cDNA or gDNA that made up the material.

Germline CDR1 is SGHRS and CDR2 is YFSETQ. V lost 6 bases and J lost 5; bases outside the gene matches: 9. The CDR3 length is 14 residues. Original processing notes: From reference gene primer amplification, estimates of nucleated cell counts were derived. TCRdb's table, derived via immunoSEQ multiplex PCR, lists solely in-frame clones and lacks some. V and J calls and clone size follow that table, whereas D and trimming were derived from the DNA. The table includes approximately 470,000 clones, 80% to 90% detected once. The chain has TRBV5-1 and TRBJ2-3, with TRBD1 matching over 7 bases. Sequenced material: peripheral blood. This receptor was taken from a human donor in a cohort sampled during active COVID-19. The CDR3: CASNEGAGGDTQYF. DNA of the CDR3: TGCGCCAGCAATGAGGGGGCAGGTGGAGATACGCAGTATTTT. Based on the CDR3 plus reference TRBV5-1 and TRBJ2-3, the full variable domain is KAGVTQTPRYLIKTRGQQVTLSCSPISGHRSVSWYQQTPGQGLQFLFEYFSETQRNKGNFPGRFSGRQFSNSRSEMNVSTLELGDSALYLCASNEGAGGDTQYFGPGTRLTVL.